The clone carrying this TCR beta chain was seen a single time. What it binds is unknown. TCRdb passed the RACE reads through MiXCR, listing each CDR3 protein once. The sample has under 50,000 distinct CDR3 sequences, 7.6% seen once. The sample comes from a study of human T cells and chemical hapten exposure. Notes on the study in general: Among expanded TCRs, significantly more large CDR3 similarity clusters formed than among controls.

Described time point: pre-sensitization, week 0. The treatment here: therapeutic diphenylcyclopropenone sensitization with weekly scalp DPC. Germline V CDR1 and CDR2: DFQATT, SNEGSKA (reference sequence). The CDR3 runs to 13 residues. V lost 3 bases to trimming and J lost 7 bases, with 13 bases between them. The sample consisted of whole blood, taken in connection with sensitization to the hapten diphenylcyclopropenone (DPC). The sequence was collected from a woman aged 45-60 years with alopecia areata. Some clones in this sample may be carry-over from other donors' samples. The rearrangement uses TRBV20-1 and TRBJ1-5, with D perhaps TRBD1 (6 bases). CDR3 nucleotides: TGCAGTGCTAGGTCTGGGGGCGGACAGCCCCAGCATTTT. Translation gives CSARSGGGQPQHF.